The 20 T cell receptor beta chains in this list originate from one sample, sequenced in a study of beta chain features in type 1 diabetes. The isolated RNA, all of it, was reverse transcribed, so expressed TCRB transcripts were what got sequenced. The assay was immunoSEQ multiplex PCR, and TCRdb's table has in-frame clones only and misses some. Of just over 600,000 clones in the sample, about 16% are singletons; the top ten hold approximately 0.099%. The sequenced sample consisted of naive CD4+ T cells from blood. These receptors originate from a man aged 18 to 29 in good health.

The rearrangement joins TRBV19 to TRBJ2-3; 7 bases align to TRBD2. Per germline, CDR1 LNHDA and CDR2 SQIVND (reference sequence). This CDR3 has 14 residues. V lost 5 bases, J lost 3 bases, and 5 bases stayed unmatched. CDR3 sequence reads: CASSVRGSTDTQYF. The CDR3 region has the DNA TGTGCCAGTAGTGTCCGCGGGAGTACAGATACGCAGTATTTT.

This clone occurred a few times. The J gene is TRBJ1-3, the V gene TRBV7-2; TRBD1 might be the D (5 bases). With 5 bases removed from V and 1 base from J, the gap between germline ends came to 15 bases. There are 16 residues in the CDR3. Germline loops: CDR1 SGHTA, CDR2 FQGNSA. CDR3 sequence reads: CASSKQVSSSGNTIYF. In DNA form, the CDR3 reads TGTGCCAGCAGCAAACAGGTCTCGTCTTCTGGAAACACCATATATTTT.

V is TRBV9 and J is TRBJ2-5, with TRBD2 identical over 8 bases. Germline V gives CDR1 SGDLS, CDR2 YYNGEE. This CDR3 contains 15 residues. Trimming at V came to 2 bases and at J to 2 bases, leaving 5 bases not matched to a gene. The CDR3 here is CASSVSGTVQETQYF. In nucleotides, the CDR3 is TGTGCCAGCAGCGTTAGCGGGACGGTACAAGAGACCCAGTACTTC.

The chain uses TRBV5-1 and TRBJ1-2; tentatively, D is TRBD1 (6 bases). The germline V gene has CDR1 SGHRS and CDR2 YFSETQ. Deletions cut 1 base from V and 4 bases from J, with 14 bases between. The CDR3 has 15 residues. This CDR3 reads CASSLSGVYSYGYTF. The DNA of the CDR3 is TGCGCCAGCAGCTTGTCAGGGGTGTACAGCTATGGCTACACCTTC.

This chain connects TRBV6-5 to TRBJ2-7; no reliable D call. The CDR3 runs 10 residues. From germline, CDR1 is MNHEY and CDR2 SVGAGI. V lost 7 bases and J lost 6, with 7 bases in between. CDR3 sequence reads: CASMGSEQYF. The DNA of the CDR3 is TGTGCCAGCATGGGTAGCGAGCAGTACTTC.

The chain couples TRBV6-5 to TRBJ2-5; 7 bases are a match to TRBD1. The CDR3 consists of 15 residues. The germline V gene encodes CDR1 MNHEY and CDR2 SVGAGI. V gave up 2 bases and J gave up 7 bases; unmatched junction bases: 10. The CDR3 bases are TGTGCCAGCAGTTACGGGGACAGAGGGCCATGGACCCAGTACTTC. Encoded protein: CASSYGDRGPWTQYF.

This clone was counted between two and nine times. The chain is built from TRBV27 and TRBJ1-3, with 7 positions matching TRBD1. V shed 2 bases, J shed 3 bases, and the junction held 4 bases outside the gene matches. Germline V CDR1 and CDR2: MNHEY, SMNVEV (reference sequence). CDR3 length: 15 residues. The CDR3 protein is CASSLRTGVGNTIYF. The CDR3 coding sequence is TGTGCCAGCAGTTTACGCACAGGGGTTGGAAACACCATATATTTT.

In this sample, this clone turned up a few times. The genes are TRBV28 and TRBJ1-1; tentative D call: TRBD1 (5 bases). The germline V and J ends were trimmed by 5 bases and 5 bases, with 12 bases remaining between them. This CDR3 spans 13 amino acids. The germline V gene has CDR1 MDHEN and CDR2 SYDVKM. The CDR3 sequence: CASSGDPHTEAFF. CDR3 in DNA: TGTGCCAGCAGTGGGGACCCCCATACTGAAGCTTTCTTT. The full variable domain, rest sourced from reference TRBV28 and TRBJ1-1, is DVKVTQSSRYLVKRTGEKVFLECVQDMDHENMFWYRQDPGLGLRLIYFSYDVKMKEKGDIPEGYSVSREKKERFSLILESASTNQTSMYLCASSGDPHTEAFFGQGTRLTVV.

Only a few counts were recorded for this clone. The chain couples TRBV5-1 to TRBJ1-4; D gene unclear. Per the germline V gene, CDR1 is SGHRS and CDR2 is YFSETQ. The CDR3 extends over 14 amino acids. V dropped 7 bases and J dropped 5 bases, with 15 bases sitting between them. The CDR3 sequence is CASQRPGLNEKLFF. CDR3 bases: TGCGCCAGCCAAAGGCCGGGGTTAAATGAAAAACTGTTTTTT.

The gene calls are TRBV9 and TRBJ2-5, with 13 bases that match TRBD2. CDR1 and CDR2 (germline): SGDLS, YYNGEE. CDR3 length equals 15 residues. V gave up 4 bases and J gave up 4 bases; unmatched junction bases: 4. The CDR3 nucleotides read TGTGCCAGCAGCTACGGACTAGCGGGAGCAGAGACCCAGTACTTC. Its translation: CASSYGLAGAETQYF.

This clone was counted only a few times. The V and J genes are TRBV7-9 and TRBJ1-1; D gene uncertain. Per the germline V gene, CDR1 is SEHNR and CDR2 is FQNEAQ (reference sequence). Trimming pared 5 bases from V and 0 bases from J, leaving 4 bases between. The CDR3 spans 12 residues. The DNA of the CDR3 is TGTGCCAGCAGCCGCATGAACACTGAAGCTTTCTTT. Protein product: CASSRMNTEAFF. Supplemented by reference TRBV7-9 and TRBJ1-1, the full variable domain reads DTGVSQNPRHKITKRGQNVTFRCDPISEHNRLYWYRQTLGQGPEFLTYFQNEAQLEKSRLLSDRFSAERPKGSFSTLEIQRTEQGDSAMYLCASSRMNTEAFFGQGTRLTVV.

With regard to this clone: The junction does not match germline at one end; this may be a read error. The chain links TRBV6-1 to TRBJ2-5; D is unresolved. The CDR3 has 12 amino acids. Germline CDR1 is MNHNS and CDR2 is SASEGT. In DNA form, the CDR3 reads TGTGCCATCAGTCCATTCCAAGAGACCCAGTACTTC. Protein: CAISPFQETQYF.

The V gene is TRBV5-1, the J gene TRBJ2-5; the D is unclear. The length of the CDR3 is 14 residues. Germline CDR1 SGHRS, CDR2 YFSETQ. Trimming pared 0 bases from V and 7 bases from J, leaving 13 bases between. The CDR3 here is CASSLARADRTQYF. In nucleotides, the CDR3 is TGCGCCAGCAGCTTGGCAAGGGCAGATAGGACCCAGTACTTC.

V gene TRBV27 combines with J gene TRBJ2-3, with TRBD1 matching 8 bases. The CDR3 length is 15 residues. Germline values: CDR1 MNHEY, CDR2 SMNVEV (reference sequence). With V trimmed by 5 bases and J by 2 bases, 6 bases remained unmatched. The CDR3 spells CASSAGGLHTDTQYF. The CDR3 nucleotides read TGTGCCAGCAGTGCAGGGGGCCTACACACAGATACGCAGTATTTT.

This chain links TRBV29-1 with TRBJ1-3; D might be TRBD1 (5 bases). The CDR3 has 15 amino acids. Germline CDR1 reads SQVTM; CDR2 reads ANQGSEA. V lost 5 bases to trimming and J lost 0 bases, with 14 bases between them. CDR3 nucleotide sequence: TGCAGCGTTTCTCCCGGGACCTCCTCTGGAAACACCATATATTTT. Amino acid sequence: CSVSPGTSSGNTIYF.

This clone turned up a few times. The V gene is TRBV18, the J gene TRBJ1-2; a possible D gene is TRBD1 (5 bases). Trimming cost V 5 bases and J 3 bases, with 13 bases left between them. CDR1 KGHSH and CDR2 LQKENI come from the germline V gene. This CDR3 contains 14 residues. CDR3 amino acids: CASSSRVHDYGYTF. For the CDR3, the DNA is TGTGCCAGCTCAAGCAGGGTCCATGACTATGGCTACACCTTC.

This rearrangement joins TRBV7-8 to TRBJ1-2; perhaps TRBD1 as D (6 bases). Trimming cost V 5 bases and J 7 bases, with 23 bases left between them. Germline V gene sequence: CDR1 SGHVS, CDR2 FQNEAQ. This CDR3 is built from 16 residues. The chain's CDR3 is CASSPAGGALGIGYTF. For the CDR3, the DNA is TGTGCCAGCAGCCCGGCCGGGGGGGCCCTTGGGATTGGCTACACCTTC. The complete variable domain, with remaining parts taken from reference TRBV7-8 and TRBJ1-2, reads GAGVSQSPRYKVAKRGQDVALRCDPISGHVSLFWYQQALGQGPEFLTYFQNEAQLDKSGLPSDRFFAERPEGSVSTLKIQRTQQEDSAVYLCASSPAGGALGIGYTFGSGTRLTVV.

The chain employs TRBV19 and TRBJ1-2; D gene uncertain. Trimming shortened V by 1 base and J by 8 bases, and 20 bases separated the two germline ends. Germline V CDR1 and CDR2: LNHDA, SQIVND (reference sequence). This CDR3 has 16 amino acids. The CDR3, as DNA: TGTGCCAGTAGTATAGGGCAGGTTCTCTCCCTGTACGGCTACACCTTC. Protein product: CASSIGQVLSLYGYTF.

The chain joins TRBV5-1 to TRBJ1-1; 11 bases fit TRBD1. Germline trimming cut 4 bases from V and 4 bases from J; bases unmatched to any gene: 3. The CDR3 loop spans 14 amino acids. Germline V gene sequence: CDR1 SGHRS, CDR2 YFSETQ. The CDR3 sequence: CASSPGTGGTEAFF. In nucleotides, the CDR3 is TGCGCCAGCAGCCCCGGGACAGGGGGCACTGAAGCTTTCTTT.

This sequence joins TRBV2 and TRBJ1-4; 9 bases match TRBD1. Germline V gene sequence: CDR1 SNHLY, CDR2 FYNNEI. This CDR3 region has 14 residues. Trimming at V came to 5 bases and at J to 8 bases, leaving 6 bases not matched to a gene. The CDR3 region is CASSWDRDSEKLFF. The DNA for the CDR3 is TGTGCCAGCAGTTGGGACAGGGATTCAGAAAAACTGTTTTTT.